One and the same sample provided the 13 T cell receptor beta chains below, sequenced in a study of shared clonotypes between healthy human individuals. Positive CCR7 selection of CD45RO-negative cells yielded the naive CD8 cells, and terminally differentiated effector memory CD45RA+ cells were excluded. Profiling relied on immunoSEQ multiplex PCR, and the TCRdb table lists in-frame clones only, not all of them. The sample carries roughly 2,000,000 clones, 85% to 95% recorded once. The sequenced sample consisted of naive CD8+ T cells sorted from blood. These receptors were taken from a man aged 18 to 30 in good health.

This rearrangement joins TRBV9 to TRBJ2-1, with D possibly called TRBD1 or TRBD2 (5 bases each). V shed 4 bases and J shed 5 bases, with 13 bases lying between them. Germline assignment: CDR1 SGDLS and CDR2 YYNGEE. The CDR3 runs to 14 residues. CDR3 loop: CASSSGPPDNEQFF. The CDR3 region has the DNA TGTGCCAGCAGCTCGGGACCCCCAGACAATGAGCAGTTCTTC. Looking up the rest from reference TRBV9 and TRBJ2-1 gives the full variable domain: DSGVTQTPKHLITATGQRVTLRCSPRSGDLSVYWYQQSLDQGLQFLIQYYNGEERAKGNILERFSAQQFPDLHSELNLSSLELGDSALYFCASSSGPPDNEQFFGPGTRLTVL.

The CDR3 coding sequence is TGTGCCAGCAGCTTCCTTAGCGGGAGTGAGAATCCAGATACGCAGTATTTT. Protein: CASSFLSGSENPDTQYF. The chain has TRBV7-2 and TRBJ2-3; 9 nucleotides align to TRBD2. CDR3 length equals 17 residues. CDR1 is SGHTA, CDR2 FQGNSA, per germline. Unmatched junction bases numbered 11, after V lost 3 bases and J lost 4 bases.

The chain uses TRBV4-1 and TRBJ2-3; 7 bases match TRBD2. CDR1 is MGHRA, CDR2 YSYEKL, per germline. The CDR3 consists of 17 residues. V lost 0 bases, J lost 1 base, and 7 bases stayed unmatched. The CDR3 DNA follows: TGCGCCAGCAGCCAAGATCCCGGGAGGACCCGCACAGATACGCAGTATTTT. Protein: CASSQDPGRTRTDTQYF.

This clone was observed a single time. The CDR3: CASSVEWREGDEQFF. The CDR3 DNA follows: TGTGCCAGCAGCGTAGAGTGGCGGGAGGGAGATGAGCAGTTCTTC. The chain links TRBV9 to TRBJ2-1; 9 bases are a match to TRBD2. Trimming cost V 0 bases and J 8 bases; bases outside gene matches: 6. This CDR3 is 15 amino acids long. In germline, CDR1 is SGDLS, CDR2 YYNGEE.

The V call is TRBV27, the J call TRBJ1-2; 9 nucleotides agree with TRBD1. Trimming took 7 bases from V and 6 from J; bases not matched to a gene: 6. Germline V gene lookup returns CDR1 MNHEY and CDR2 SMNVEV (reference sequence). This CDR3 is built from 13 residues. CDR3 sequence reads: CASTTQGAHGYTF. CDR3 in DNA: TGTGCCAGCACCACACAGGGGGCACATGGCTACACCTTC.

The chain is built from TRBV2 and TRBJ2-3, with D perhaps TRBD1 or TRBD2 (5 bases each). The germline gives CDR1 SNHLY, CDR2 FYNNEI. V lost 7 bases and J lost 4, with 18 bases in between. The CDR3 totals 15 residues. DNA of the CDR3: TGTGCCAGCACCCCCGGGACCCTCGGCCCAGATACGCAGTATTTT. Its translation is CASTPGTLGPDTQYF.

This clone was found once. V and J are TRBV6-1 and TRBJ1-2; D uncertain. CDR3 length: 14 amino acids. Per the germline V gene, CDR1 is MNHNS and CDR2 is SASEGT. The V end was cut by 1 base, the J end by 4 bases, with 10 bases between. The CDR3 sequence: CASSEVWAVYGYTF. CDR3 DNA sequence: TGTGCCAGCAGTGAAGTCTGGGCAGTCTATGGCTACACCTTC.

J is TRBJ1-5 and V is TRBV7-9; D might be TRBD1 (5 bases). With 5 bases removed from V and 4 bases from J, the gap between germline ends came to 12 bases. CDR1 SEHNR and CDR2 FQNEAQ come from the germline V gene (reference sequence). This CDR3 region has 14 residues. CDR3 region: CASSPRQTNQPQHF. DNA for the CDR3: TGTGCCAGCAGCCCAAGACAGACAAATCAGCCCCAGCATTTT. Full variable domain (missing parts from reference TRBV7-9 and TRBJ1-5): DTGVSQNPRHKITKRGQNVTFRCDPISEHNRLYWYRQTLGQGPEFLTYFQNEAQLEKSRLLSDRFSAERPKGSFSTLEIQRTEQGDSAMYLCASSPRQTNQPQHFGDGTRLSIL.

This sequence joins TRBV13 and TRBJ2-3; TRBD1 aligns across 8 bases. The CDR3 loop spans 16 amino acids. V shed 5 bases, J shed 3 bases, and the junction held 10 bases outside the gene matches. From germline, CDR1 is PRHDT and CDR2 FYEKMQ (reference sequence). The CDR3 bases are TGTGCCAGCAGCCCGCGGACAGGGAAGGAAACAGATACGCAGTATTTT. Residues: CASSPRTGKETDTQYF.

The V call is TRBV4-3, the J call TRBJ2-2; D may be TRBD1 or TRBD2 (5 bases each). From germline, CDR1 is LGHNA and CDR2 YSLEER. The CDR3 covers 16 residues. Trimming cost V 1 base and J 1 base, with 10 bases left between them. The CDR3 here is CASSQGLGENTGELFF. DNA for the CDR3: TGCGCCAGCAGCCAAGGGCTGGGGGAGAACACCGGGGAGCTGTTTTTT.

The CDR3 protein is CASSDIAEESYEQYF. The DNA for the CDR3 is TGTGCCAGCAGCGATATAGCGGAAGAGTCCTACGAGCAGTACTTC. V is TRBV6-1 and J is TRBJ2-7; D is possibly TRBD2 (6 bases). Trimming removed 6 bases from V and 1 base from J, with 16 bases in between. Per germline, CDR1 MNHNS and CDR2 SASEGT. There are 15 residues in the CDR3.

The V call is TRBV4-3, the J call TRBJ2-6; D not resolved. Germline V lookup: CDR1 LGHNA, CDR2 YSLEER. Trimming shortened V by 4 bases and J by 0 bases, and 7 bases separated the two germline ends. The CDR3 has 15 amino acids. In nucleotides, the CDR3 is TGCGCCAGCAGCCCCTGGAACTCTGGGGCCAACGTCCTGACTTTC. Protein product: CASSPWNSGANVLTF.

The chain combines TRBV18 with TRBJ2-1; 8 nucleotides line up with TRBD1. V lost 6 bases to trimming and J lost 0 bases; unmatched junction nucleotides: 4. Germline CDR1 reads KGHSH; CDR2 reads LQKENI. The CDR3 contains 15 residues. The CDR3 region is CASSLGQGSYNEQFF. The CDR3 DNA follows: TGTGCCAGCTCCCTCGGACAGGGCTCCTACAATGAGCAGTTCTTC.